This is a list of T cell receptor beta chains from one sample in a study of blood T cells in healthy people across ages. TCRdb reprocessed the 5' RACE reads via MiXCR and lists one record per CDR3 protein. The table lists about 970,000 distinct CDR3 sequences, 51% of them singletons. The specimen was blood. Every receptor here comes from a woman aged 60-70 years in good health. Both conserved end residues are part of each CDR3. The D gene is left open where the match is weak. Rows give clone size only sometimes, using once, few, many, or a class for an expanded clone.

J: TRBJ1-5; D: NA; V: TRBV6-1; size: NA; DNA: TGTGCCAGCAGTGTTTCAGGACACTCCAATCAGCCCCAGCATTTT; CDR3: CASSVSGHSNQPQHF
J: TRBJ2-5; D: TRBD1; V: TRBV4-3; size: few; DNA: TGCGCCAGCAGCGCCACAGGGGGCGCATGGGAGACCCAGTACTTC; CDR3: CASSATGGAWETQYF
J: TRBJ2-5; D: NA; V: TRBV27; size: NA; DNA: TGTGCCAGTAGTTTAGGAGGGGGGAGAGGAGAGACCCAGTACTTC; CDR3: CASSLGGGRGETQYF
J: TRBJ2-7; D: TRBD2; V: TRBV4-3; size: NA; DNA: TGCGCCAGCAGCCAAGTCGGGACTAGCGGGAGTTTTGTCTACGAGCAGTACTTC; CDR3: CASSQVGTSGSFVYEQYF
J: TRBJ2-5; D: NA; V: TRBV7-2; size: few; DNA: TGTGCCAGCAGCTTACGGGGCAGGGGAGACCAAGAGACCCAGTACTTC; CDR3: CASSLRGRGDQETQYF
J: TRBJ2-5; D: NA; V: TRBV5-1; size: NA; DNA: TGCGCCAGCAGCTTGTATAGCAGCCAAGAGACCCAGTACTTC; CDR3: CASSLYSSQETQYF
J: TRBJ2-7; D: TRBD2; V: TRBV4-2; size: NA; DNA: TGTGCCAGCAGCCTAGGGCTCCGGGAGGGCCGCCACGAGCAGTACTTC; CDR3: CASSLGLREGRHEQYF
J: TRBJ2-1; D: TRBD2; V: TRBV7-8; size: NA; DNA: TGTGCCAGCATCGGTAGCGGGAGGGGGTACAATGAGCAGTTCTTC; CDR3: CASIGSGRGYNEQFF
J: TRBJ2-1; D: NA; V: TRBV7-2; size: few; DNA: TGTGCCAGCAGCTTAGGCGTTGGGATCTATGAGCAGTTCTTC; CDR3: CASSLGVGIYEQFF
J: TRBJ2-7; D: TRBD1; V: TRBV5-5; size: NA; DNA: TGTGCCAGCAGCTCCGATCGACAGGGAACCTACGAGCAGTACTTT; CDR3: CASSSDRQGTYEQYF
J: TRBJ2-1; D: NA; V: TRBV29-1; size: few; DNA: TGCAGCGTTGTACCGTCCTCCGGGTATGAGCAGTTCTTC; CDR3: CSVVPSSGYEQFF
J: TRBJ2-1; D: TRBD2; V: TRBV5-1; size: few; DNA: TGCGCCAGCAGCTGGACTAGCGGGAGGAATGAGCAGTTCTTC; CDR3: CASSWTSGRNEQFF
J: TRBJ2-5; D: TRBD1; V: TRBV7-2; size: few; DNA: TGTGCCAGCAGCTTACCCCCGCGACAGGGCGGAAAAGAGACCCAGTACTTC; CDR3: CASSLPPRQGGKETQYF
J: TRBJ2-1; D: TRBD2; V: TRBV29-1; size: NA; DNA: TGCAGCGTTGAGGGGACTAGCGCCTACAATGAGCAGTTCTTC; CDR3: CSVEGTSAYNEQFF
J: TRBJ2-1; D: NA; V: TRBV29-1; size: NA; DNA: TGCAGCGTTGAAATGCCCCTCCCAGATAGGATAATTAACAATGAGCAGTTCTTC; CDR3: CSVEMPLPDRIINNEQFF
J: TRBJ2-5; D: TRBD2; V: TRBV20-1; size: once; DNA: TGCAGTGCTAGAGACTGGACTAGCGGGAGTTACCAAGAGACCCAGTACTTC; CDR3: CSARDWTSGSYQETQYF
J: TRBJ2-7; D: NA; V: TRBV28; size: NA; DNA: TGTGCCAGCAGTTTAATCTTCTACGAGCAGTACTTC; CDR3: CASSLIFYEQYF
J: TRBJ2-2; D: NA; V: TRBV2; size: NA; DNA: TGTGCCAGCAGGGTACAGAACACCGGGGAGCTGTTTTTT; CDR3: CASRVQNTGELFF
J: TRBJ2-2; D: TRBD1; V: TRBV5-1; size: many; DNA: TGCGCCAGCAGAGCCGGGACAGCCAACACCGGGGAGCTGTTTTTT; CDR3: CASRAGTANTGELFF
J: TRBJ2-5; D: NA; V: TRBV4-1; size: NA; DNA: TGCGCCAGCAGCCAAGTCGGGGACCAAGAGACCCAGTACTTC; CDR3: CASSQVGDQETQYF
J: TRBJ2-4; D: TRBD2; V: TRBV3-1; size: NA; DNA: TGTGCCAGCAGCCAAGTCGGCGGGAGCGGAAACATTCAGTACTTC; CDR3: CASSQVGGSGNIQYF
J: TRBJ2-3; D: NA; V: TRBV25-1; size: few; DNA: TGTGCCAGCAGAGGGACTCCTGGGCTAGATACGCAGTATTTT; CDR3: CASRGTPGLDTQYF
J: TRBJ2-5; D: NA; V: TRBV20-1; size: NA; DNA: TGCAGTGCTATATTACAGGGTCGTCAAGAGACCCAGTACTTC; CDR3: CSAILQGRQETQYF
J: TRBJ1-2; D: TRBD1; V: TRBV29-1; size: NA; DNA: TGCAGCGTTGCTGCGAAGACAGGGAAGTTCGGCTACACCTTC; CDR3: CSVAAKTGKFGYTF
J: TRBJ2-7; D: NA; V: TRBV27; size: NA; DNA: TGTGCCAGCAGTTCTAACCCCTTGAACGAGCAGTACTTC; CDR3: CASSSNPLNEQYF
J: TRBJ2-3; D: TRBD2; V: TRBV5-1; size: NA; DNA: TGCGCCAGCATGTGGCGGGAGTTCCCAGATACGCAGTATTTT; CDR3: CASMWREFPDTQYF
J: TRBJ1-4; D: NA; V: TRBV11-3; size: NA; DNA: TGTGCCGGCACCGGACAGAGAGTAATAGATGAAAAACTGTTTTTT; CDR3: CAGTGQRVIDEKLFF